These T cell receptor beta chains were read from a single sample in a study of a mutant IDH1 vaccine in newly diagnosed glioma. Profiled with immunoSEQ multiplex PCR; TCRdb holds only in-frame clones, not every one. The table lists tens of thousands of clones, about 89% of them singletons. Here the sequenced sample was PBMCs, taken from a glioma patient treated with radiotherapy, temozolomide or both. These receptors were collected from a man aged 30 to 45 with glioma. Each CDR3 is given with its conserved first and last residue. Fields, in order: V gene, J gene, D gene, clone size, CDR3 DNA, CDR3 protein. The D gene is left open where the match is weak. Part of the rows lack a size; the others show once, few, many or a class for expanded clones.

>TRBV28|TRBJ1-5|-|-
TGTGCCAGCAGTCCGTTACAGGGAGGCAATCAGCCCCAGCATTTT
CASSPLQGGNQPQHF
>TRBV2|TRBJ1-4|-|-
TGTGCCAGCATAGCTGCAACTAATGAAAAACTGTTTTTT
CASIAATNEKLFF
>TRBV9|TRBJ2-5|TRBD2|-
TGTGCCAGCAGCGACGGACTAGCGGGAGGGCCAGAGACCCAGTACTTC
CASSDGLAGGPETQYF
>TRBV7-9|TRBJ1-1|TRBD1|once
TGTGCCAGCAGCCTTAGGACAGGCATGAACACTGAAGCTTTCTTT
CASSLRTGMNTEAFF
>TRBV15|TRBJ2-4|-|-
TGTGCCACCAGCAGAGCCTTGGACACTAACATTCAGTACTTC
CATSRALDTNIQYF
>TRBV30|TRBJ2-5|TRBD2|-
TGTGCCTGGAGTGGCCGGGGGGGACGGCAAGAGACCCAGTACTTC
CAWSGRGGRQETQYF
>TRBV6-5|TRBJ1-5|-|-
TGTGCCAGCAGTCCCGGAGGGGTAGAGCAGCCCCAGCATTTT
CASSPGGVEQPQHF
>TRBV9|TRBJ2-3|-|-
TGTGCCACCCAGCGGGTCAGCGGAGATACGCAGTATTTT
CATQRVSGDTQYF
>TRBV2|TRBJ2-7|-|-
TGTGCCAGCAGTATGGACAGTAATGGGTCCTACGAGCAGTACTTC
CASSMDSNGSYEQYF
>TRBV10-3|TRBJ2-1|-|-
TGTGCCATCGCGCTTTCCCTCTACAATGAGCAGTTCTTC
CAIALSLYNEQFF
>TRBV14|TRBJ2-3|TRBD1|-
TGTGCCAGCAGCCCTCTGGGGACAGGGGCCCTCGGAGATACGCAGTATTTT
CASSPLGTGALGDTQYF
>TRBV5-1|TRBJ2-2|TRBD1|-
TGCGCCAGCAGCTGGGGGACAGGGGGTACGAACACCGGGGAGCTGTTTTTT
CASSWGTGGTNTGELFF
>TRBV7-8|TRBJ2-5|-|once
TGTGCCAGCAGCTCCCCCGGGTCGGAAAAAGAGACCCAGTACTTC
CASSSPGSEKETQYF
>TRBV7-2|TRBJ1-5|-|-
TGTGCCAGCAGCTTAGAGCGGCAACATCAGCCCCAGCATTTT
CASSLERQHQPQHF
>TRBV5-4|TRBJ2-2|-|-
TGTGCCAGCAGCTGGCGGGCGGGACCGAACACCGGGGAGCTGTTTTTT
CASSWRAGPNTGELFF
>TRBV5-1|TRBJ2-3|-|once
TGCGCCAGCAGCTCGGGGGGCGAGAGAGATACGCAGTATTTT
CASSSGGERDTQYF
>TRBV14|TRBJ2-1|-|few
TGTGCCAGCAGCCCAAACTTATACAATGAGCAGTTCTTC
CASSPNLYNEQFF
>TRBV5-4|TRBJ1-2|-|-
TGTGCCAGCAGCTTTCCAGGGAGGACGGGCTACACCTTC
CASSFPGRTGYTF
>TRBV27|TRBJ2-7|TRBD2|-
TGTGCCAGCAGTTTTACTAGTCGGGAGGCAGGGTACGAGCAGTACTTC
CASSFTSREAGYEQYF
>TRBV19|TRBJ1-5|TRBD1|-
TGTGCCAGTAGTACCGGGACAGGCAGACTGATGGGCAATCAGCCCCAGCATTTT
CASSTGTGRLMGNQPQHF
>TRBV7-8|TRBJ1-5|-|-
TGTGCCAGCAGCCCCAGAGGGGGAGGTCAGCCCCAGCATTTT
CASSPRGGGQPQHF
>TRBV19|TRBJ2-1|TRBD2|-
TGTGCCAGTAGTCCCCAAACTAGCGGGAGTATGATTGAGCAGTTCTTC
CASSPQTSGSMIEQFF
>TRBV5-1|TRBJ2-7|-|-
TGCGCCAGCAGCTTGGTAGGCAGGGTGGGCGAGCAGTACTTC
CASSLVGRVGEQYF
>TRBV21-1|TRBJ2-7|-|-
TGTGCCAGCAGCAAAGGACGACGGGAAAGCGGAGGCAGTAAGGACGAGCAGTACTTC
CASSKGRRESGGSKDEQYF
>TRBV6-1|TRBJ2-3|TRBD2|-
TGTGCCAGCAGGTCTAGCGGGGACTCAGATACGCAGTATTTT
CASRSSGDSDTQYF
>TRBV6-6|TRBJ2-7|-|-
TGTGCCAGCAGCCCGGGGGTCTCCAGACCCGAGCAGTACTTC
CASSPGVSRPEQYF
>TRBV6-4|TRBJ2-3|-|-
TGTGCCAGCAGTGACGGCGGGTACAGCACAGATACGCAGTATTTT
CASSDGGYSTDTQYF
>TRBV18|TRBJ1-2|-|-
TGTGCCAGCTCACCCAGGGAGTTTAACTATGGCTACACCTTC
CASSPREFNYGYTF
>TRBV9|TRBJ1-2|TRBD1|-
TGTGCCAGCAGCGTAGAAGGACAGGGCAACTATGGCTACACCTTC
CASSVEGQGNYGYTF
>TRBV7-2|TRBJ2-5|-|-
TGTGCCAGCAGCTTAGGGGCTAGCTTACAAGAGACCCAGTACTTC
CASSLGASLQETQYF
>TRBV19|TRBJ2-1|-|-
TGTGCCAGTAGTATTAAAGGCAGGTCCACCTACAATGAGCAGTTCTTC
CASSIKGRSTYNEQFF
>TRBV14|TRBJ2-3|TRBD1|-
TGTGCCAGCAGCCAAGATCAAGGGGGCCTCCGCAGAGATACGCAGTATTTT
CASSQDQGGLRRDTQYF
>TRBV7-8|TRBJ1-5|-|-
TGTGCCAGCAGCTTAGAAAGATATAGCAATCAGCCCCAGCATTTT
CASSLERYSNQPQHF
>TRBV11-2|TRBJ1-3|TRBD1|-
TGTGCCAGCACACCGTGGTCCGGGCCAGGGGGCTCGGACACCATATATTTT
CASTPWSGPGGSDTIYF
>TRBV4-1|TRBJ1-1|-|-
TGCGCCAGCAGCCACTCCAGGAGAGGTGGGGGGAACACTGAAGCTTTCTTT
CASSHSRRGGGNTEAFF
>TRBV19|TRBJ2-6|-|-
TGTGCCAGTAGTGCCGTCAACTCTGGGGCCAACGTCCTGACTTTC
CASSAVNSGANVLTF
>TRBV27|TRBJ2-3|-|-
TGTGGACATATCACAGATACGCAGTATTTT
CGHITDTQYF